This T cell receptor beta chain originates from a study of blood T cells in healthy people across ages. Alongside a J-beta primer mix, a sample-barcoded 5' primer served in a second PCR lasting about 7 to 12 cycles. MiXCR was run by TCRdb on the 5' RACE reads, yielding one entry per CDR3 protein. The sample records approximately 1.5 million distinct CDR3 sequences, about 35% being singletons. The CDR3 is 16 amino acids. Germline V gene lookup returns CDR1 SGDLS and CDR2 YYNGEE. The V and J ends lost 4 bases and 1 base respectively, with 17 bases between them. Sample: blood. The sequence derives from a woman in her 30s in good health. V usage is TRBV9 and J usage is TRBJ2-5; D unresolved. The CDR3 region is CASSQRGSRPQETQYF. CDR3 DNA: TGTGCCAGCAGCCAGCGAGGTTCGCGCCCCCAAGAGACCCAGTACTTC.